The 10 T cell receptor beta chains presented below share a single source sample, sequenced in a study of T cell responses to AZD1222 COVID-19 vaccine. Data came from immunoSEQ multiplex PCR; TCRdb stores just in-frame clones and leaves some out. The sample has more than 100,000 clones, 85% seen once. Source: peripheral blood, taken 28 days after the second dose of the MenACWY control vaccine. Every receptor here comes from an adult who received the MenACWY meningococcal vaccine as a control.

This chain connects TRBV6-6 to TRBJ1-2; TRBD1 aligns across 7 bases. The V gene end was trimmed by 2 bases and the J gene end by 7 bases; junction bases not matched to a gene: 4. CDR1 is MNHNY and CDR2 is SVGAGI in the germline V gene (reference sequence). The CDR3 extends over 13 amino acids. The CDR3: CASSYQTGSGYTF. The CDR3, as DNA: TGTGCCAGCAGTTACCAGACAGGGTCTGGCTACACCTTC.

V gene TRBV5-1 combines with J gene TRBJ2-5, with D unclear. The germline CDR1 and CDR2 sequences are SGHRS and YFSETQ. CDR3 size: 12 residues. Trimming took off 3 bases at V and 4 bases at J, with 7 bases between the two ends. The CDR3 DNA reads TGCGCCAGCAGCTACACATCAGAGACCCAGTACTTC. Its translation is CASSYTSETQYF.

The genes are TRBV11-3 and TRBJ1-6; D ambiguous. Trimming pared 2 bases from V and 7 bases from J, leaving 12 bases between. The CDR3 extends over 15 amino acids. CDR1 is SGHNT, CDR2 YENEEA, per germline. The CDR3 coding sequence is TGTGCCAGCAGCTTAACCTCAAGTACCAATTCACCCCTCCACTTT. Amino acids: CASSLTSSTNSPLHF.

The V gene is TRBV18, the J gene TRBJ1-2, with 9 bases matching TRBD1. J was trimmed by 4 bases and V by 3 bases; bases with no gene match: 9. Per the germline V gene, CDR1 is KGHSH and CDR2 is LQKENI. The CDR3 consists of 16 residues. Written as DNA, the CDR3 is TGTGCCAGCTCACCCTGGGACAGGGTGGAGGGCTATGGCTACACCTTC. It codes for CASSPWDRVEGYGYTF.

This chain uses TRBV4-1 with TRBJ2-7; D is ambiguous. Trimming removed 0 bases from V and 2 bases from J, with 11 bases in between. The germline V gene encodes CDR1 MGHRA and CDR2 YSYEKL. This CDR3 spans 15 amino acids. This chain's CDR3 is CASSQDSPPAYEQYF. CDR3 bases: TGCGCCAGCAGCCAAGATTCACCGCCAGCCTACGAGCAGTACTTC.

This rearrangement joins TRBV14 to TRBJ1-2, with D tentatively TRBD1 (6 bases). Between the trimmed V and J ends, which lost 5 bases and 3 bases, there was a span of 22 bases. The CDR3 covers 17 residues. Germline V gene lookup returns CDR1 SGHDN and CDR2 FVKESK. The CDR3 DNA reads TGTGCCAGCAGCTCCTTTTTGGGCAGGGGCGCAGACTATGGCTACACCTTC. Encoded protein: CASSSFLGRGADYGYTF.

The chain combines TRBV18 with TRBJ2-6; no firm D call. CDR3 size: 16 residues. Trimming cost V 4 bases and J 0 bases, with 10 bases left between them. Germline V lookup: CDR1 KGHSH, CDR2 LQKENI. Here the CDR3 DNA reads TGTGCCAGCTCACAAACCAGCCTCTCTGGGGCCAACGTCCTGACTTTC. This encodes CASSQTSLSGANVLTF.

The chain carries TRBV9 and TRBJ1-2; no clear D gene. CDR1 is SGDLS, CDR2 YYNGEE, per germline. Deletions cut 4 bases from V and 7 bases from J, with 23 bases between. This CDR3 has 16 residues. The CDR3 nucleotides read TGTGCCAGCAGCCTCGACCCTTTAGGAGGGATCTCTGGCTACACCTTC. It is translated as CASSLDPLGGISGYTF.

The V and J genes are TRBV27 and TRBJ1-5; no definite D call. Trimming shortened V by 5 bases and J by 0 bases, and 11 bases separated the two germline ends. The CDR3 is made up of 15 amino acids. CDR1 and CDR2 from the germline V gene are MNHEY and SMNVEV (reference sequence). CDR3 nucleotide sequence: TGTGCCAGCAGTCCCCAGCGGAATAGCAATCAGCCCCAGCATTTT. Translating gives CASSPQRNSNQPQHF.

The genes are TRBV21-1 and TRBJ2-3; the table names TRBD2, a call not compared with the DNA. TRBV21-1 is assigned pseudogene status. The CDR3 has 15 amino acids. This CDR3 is CASTSNGEPTDTQYF. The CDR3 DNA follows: TGTGCCAGCACCTCGAATGGGGAGCCCACAGATACGCAGTATTTT.